This section outlines one T cell receptor (beta chain) sequence together with its context. The time point here: new active TB diagnosis, blood taken before or within 7 days of starting treatment. Active tuberculosis patients were new diagnoses, HIV-seronegative, South African, and aged 18 years or older. The data stem from a study of T cells in tuberculosis. The junction had 6 bases not matched to a gene; V was cut back by 3 bases and J by 4 bases. This CDR3 has 15 amino acids. The germline V gene has CDR1 SNHLY and CDR2 FYNNEI. The method was immunoSEQ multiplex PCR; TCRdb's version includes in-frame clones alone and lacks a portion of them. The data contain around 40,000 clones, 94% of them singletons.

The sequencing used PBMCs, collected at tuberculosis diagnosis. This TCR came from an adult with tuberculosis. The chain combines TRBV2 with TRBJ2-1, with TRBD2 matching 7 bases. The DNA of the CDR3 is TGTGCCAGCAGTGACCGAGCGGGGAATTACAATGAGCAGTTCTTC. This gives the protein CASSDRAGNYNEQFF.